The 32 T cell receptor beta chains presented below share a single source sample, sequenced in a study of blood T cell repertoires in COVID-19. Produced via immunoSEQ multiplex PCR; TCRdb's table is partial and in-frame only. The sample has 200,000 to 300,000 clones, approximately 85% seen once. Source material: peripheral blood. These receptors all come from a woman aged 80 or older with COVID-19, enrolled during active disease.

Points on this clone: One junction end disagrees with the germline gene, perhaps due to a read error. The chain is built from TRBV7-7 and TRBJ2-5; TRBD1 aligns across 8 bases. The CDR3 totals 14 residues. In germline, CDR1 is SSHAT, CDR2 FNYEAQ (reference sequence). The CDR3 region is CASSQDRAQETQYF. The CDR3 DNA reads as TGTGCTAGCAGCCAGGACAGGGCACAAGAGACCCAGTACTTC.

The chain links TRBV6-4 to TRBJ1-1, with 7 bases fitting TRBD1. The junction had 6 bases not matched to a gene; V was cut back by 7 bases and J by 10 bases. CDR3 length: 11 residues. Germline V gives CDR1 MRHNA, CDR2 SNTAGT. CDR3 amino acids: CASNETGVAFF. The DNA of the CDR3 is TGTGCCAGCAACGAAACAGGGGTAGCTTTCTTT.

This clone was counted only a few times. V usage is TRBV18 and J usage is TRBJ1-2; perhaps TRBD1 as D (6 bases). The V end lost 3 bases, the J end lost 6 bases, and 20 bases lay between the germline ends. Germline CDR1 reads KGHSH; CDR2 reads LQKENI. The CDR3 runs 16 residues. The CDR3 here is CASSPPSTGPKHGYTF. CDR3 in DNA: TGTGCCAGCTCACCCCCTTCGACAGGACCGAAGCATGGCTACACCTTC.

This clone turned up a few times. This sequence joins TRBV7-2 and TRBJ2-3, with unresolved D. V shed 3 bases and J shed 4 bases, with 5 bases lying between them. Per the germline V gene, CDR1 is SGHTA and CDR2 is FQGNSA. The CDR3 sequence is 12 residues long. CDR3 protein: CASSFMSDTQYF. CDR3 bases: TGTGCCAGCAGCTTTATGTCAGATACGCAGTATTTT.

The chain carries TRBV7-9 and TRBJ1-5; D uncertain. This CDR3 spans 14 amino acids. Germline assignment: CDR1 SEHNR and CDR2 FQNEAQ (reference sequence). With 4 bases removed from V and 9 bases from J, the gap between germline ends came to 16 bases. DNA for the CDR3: TGTGCCAGCAGCTCCGGGTCCCTCTTATCGCCCCAGCATTTT. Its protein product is CASSSGSLLSPQHF.

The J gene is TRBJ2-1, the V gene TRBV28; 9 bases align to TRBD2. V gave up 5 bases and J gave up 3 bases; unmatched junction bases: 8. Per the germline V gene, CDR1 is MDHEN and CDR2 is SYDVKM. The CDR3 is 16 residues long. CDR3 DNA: TGTGCCAGCAGTACCCAGCGGGGGGCCGTCTACAATGAGCAGTTCTTC. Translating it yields CASSTQRGAVYNEQFF.

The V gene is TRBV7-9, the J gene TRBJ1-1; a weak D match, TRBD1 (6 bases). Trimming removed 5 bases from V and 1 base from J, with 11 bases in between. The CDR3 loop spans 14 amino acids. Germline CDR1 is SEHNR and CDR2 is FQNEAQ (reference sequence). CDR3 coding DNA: TGTGCCAGCAGCGTACGGACAGAGAACACTGAAGCTTTCTTT. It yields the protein CASSVRTENTEAFF.

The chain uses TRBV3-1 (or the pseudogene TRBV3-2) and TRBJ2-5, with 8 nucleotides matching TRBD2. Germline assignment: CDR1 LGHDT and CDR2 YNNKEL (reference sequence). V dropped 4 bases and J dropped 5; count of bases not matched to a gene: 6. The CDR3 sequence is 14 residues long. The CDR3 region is CASSLLSGGETQYF. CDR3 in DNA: TGTGCCAGCAGCCTCCTCTCGGGGGGGGAGACCCAGTACTTC.

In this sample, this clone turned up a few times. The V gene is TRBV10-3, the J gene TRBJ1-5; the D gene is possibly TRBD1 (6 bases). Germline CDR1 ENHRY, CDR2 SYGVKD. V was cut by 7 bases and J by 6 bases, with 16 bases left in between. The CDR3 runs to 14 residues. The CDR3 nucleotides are TGTGCCATCATGAGTGGTGGGGGCGGTCAGCCCCAGCATTTT. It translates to CAIMSGGGGQPQHF.

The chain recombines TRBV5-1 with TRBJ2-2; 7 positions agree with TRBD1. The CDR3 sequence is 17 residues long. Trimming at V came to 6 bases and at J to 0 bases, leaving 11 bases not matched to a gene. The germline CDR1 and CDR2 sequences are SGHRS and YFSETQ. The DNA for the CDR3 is TGCGCCAGCAAAACCGGACAGGCAAGCCCGAACACCGGGGAGCTGTTTTTT. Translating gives CASKTGQASPNTGELFF.

CDR3 in DNA: TGTGCCAGCTGGCCGCAAGGGACAGGGGGGAATCAGCCCCAGCATTTT. Translation gives CASWPQGTGGNQPQHF. J is TRBJ1-5 and V is TRBV28, with 11 bases that match TRBD1. Looked up from germline, CDR1 is MDHEN and CDR2 is SYDVKM. The CDR3 totals 16 residues. V gave up 8 bases and J gave up 4 bases; unmatched junction bases: 10.

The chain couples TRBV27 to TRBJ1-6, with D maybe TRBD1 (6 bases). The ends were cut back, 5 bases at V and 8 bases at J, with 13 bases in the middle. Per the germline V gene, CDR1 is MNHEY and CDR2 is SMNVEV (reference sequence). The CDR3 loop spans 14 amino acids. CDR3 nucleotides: TGTGCCAGCAGTCCGTGGCAGGGGCATTCACCCCTCCACTTT. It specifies CASSPWQGHSPLHF.

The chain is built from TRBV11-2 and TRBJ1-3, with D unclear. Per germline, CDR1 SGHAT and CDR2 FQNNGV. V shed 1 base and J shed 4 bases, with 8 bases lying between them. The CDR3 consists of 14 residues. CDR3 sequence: CASSLVSLGNTIYF. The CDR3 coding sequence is TGTGCCAGCAGCTTAGTGTCACTAGGAAACACCATATATTTT. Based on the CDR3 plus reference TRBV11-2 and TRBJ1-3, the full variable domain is EAGVAQSPRYKIIEKRQSVAFWCNPISGHATLYWYQQILGQGPKLLIQFQNNGVVDDSQLPKDRFSAERLKGVDSTLKIQPAKLEDSAVYLCASSLVSLGNTIYFGEGSWLTVV.

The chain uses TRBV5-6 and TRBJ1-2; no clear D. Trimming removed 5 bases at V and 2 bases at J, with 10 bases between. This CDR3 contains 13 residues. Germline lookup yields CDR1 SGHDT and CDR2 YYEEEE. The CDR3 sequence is CASRETNNYGYTF. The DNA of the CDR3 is TGTGCCAGCAGAGAAACAAACAACTATGGCTACACCTTC.

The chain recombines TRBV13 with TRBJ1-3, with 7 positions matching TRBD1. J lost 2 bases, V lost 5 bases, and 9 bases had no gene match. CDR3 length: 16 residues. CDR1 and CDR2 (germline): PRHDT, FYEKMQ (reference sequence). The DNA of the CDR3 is TGTGCCAGCAGCCCCCTGACAGGGAAGGCTGGAAACACCATATATTTT. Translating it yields CASSPLTGKAGNTIYF.

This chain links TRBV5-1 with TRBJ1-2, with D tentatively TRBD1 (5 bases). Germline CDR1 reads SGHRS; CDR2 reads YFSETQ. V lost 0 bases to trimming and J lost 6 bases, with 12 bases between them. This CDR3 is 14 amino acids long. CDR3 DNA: TGCGCCAGCAGCTTGGCCGGAGGGGTTAATGGCTACACCTTC. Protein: CASSLAGGVNGYTF.

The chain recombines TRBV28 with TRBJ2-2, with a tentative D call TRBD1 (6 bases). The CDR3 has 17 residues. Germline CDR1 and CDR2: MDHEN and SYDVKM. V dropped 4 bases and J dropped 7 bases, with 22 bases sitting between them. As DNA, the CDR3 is TGTGCCAGCAGTTCCCTCGTCGGGTCAGGGGTGCTCGGGGAGCTGTTTTTT. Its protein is CASSSLVGSGVLGELFF.

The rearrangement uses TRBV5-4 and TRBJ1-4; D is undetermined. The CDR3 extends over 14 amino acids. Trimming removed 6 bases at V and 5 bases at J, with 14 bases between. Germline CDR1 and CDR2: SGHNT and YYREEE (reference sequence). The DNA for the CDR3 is TGTGCCAGCACCATTGGAGGGATAAATGAAAAACTGTTTTTT. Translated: CASTIGGINEKLFF.

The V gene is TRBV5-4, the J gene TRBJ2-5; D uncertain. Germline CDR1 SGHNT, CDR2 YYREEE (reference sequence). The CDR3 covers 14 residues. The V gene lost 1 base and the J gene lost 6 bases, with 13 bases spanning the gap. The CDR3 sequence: CASSLPYPPQTQYF. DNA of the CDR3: TGTGCCAGCAGCTTGCCCTATCCGCCTCAGACCCAGTACTTC.

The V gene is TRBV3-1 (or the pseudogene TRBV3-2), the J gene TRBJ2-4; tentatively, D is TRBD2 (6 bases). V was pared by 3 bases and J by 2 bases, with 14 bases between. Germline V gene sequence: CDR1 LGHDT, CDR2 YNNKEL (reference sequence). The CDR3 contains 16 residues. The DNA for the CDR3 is TGTGCCAGCAGCCAGGGAGGCGGCGGAACCAAAAACATTCAGTACTTC. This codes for CASSQGGGGTKNIQYF.

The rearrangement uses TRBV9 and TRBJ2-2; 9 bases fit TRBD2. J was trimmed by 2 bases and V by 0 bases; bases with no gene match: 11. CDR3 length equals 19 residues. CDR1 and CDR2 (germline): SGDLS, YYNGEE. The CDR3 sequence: CASSVGITSGRANTGELFF. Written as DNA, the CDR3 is TGTGCCAGCAGCGTAGGAATCACTAGCGGGCGGGCTAACACCGGGGAGCTGTTTTTT. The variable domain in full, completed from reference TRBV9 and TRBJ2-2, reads DSGVTQTPKHLITATGQRVTLRCSPRSGDLSVYWYQQSLDQGLQFLIQYYNGEERAKGNILERFSAQQFPDLHSELNLSSLELGDSALYFCASSVGITSGRANTGELFFGEGSRLTVL.

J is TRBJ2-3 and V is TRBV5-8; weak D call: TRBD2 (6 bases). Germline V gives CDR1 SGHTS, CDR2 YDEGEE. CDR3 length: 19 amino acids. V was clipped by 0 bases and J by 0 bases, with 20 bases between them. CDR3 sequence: CASSLGGTRSHASTDTQYF. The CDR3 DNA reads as TGTGCCAGCAGCTTGGGGGGGACTCGATCACATGCTAGCACAGATACGCAGTATTTT.

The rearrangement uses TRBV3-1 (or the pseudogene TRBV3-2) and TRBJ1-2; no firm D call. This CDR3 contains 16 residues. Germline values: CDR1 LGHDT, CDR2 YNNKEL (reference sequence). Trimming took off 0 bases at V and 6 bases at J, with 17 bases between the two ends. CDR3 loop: CASSQEGRQPPNGYTF. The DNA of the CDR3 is TGTGCCAGCAGCCAAGAAGGCAGGCAGCCTCCCAATGGCTACACCTTC.

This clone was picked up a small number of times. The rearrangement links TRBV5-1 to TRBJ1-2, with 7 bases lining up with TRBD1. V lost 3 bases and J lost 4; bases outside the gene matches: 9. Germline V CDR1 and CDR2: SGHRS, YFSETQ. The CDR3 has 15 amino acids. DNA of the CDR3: TGCGCCAGCAGCTCGTTCGGGACAGAAAGCTATGGCTACACCTTC. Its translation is CASSSFGTESYGYTF. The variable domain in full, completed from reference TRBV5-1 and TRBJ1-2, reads KAGVTQTPRYLIKTRGQQVTLSCSPISGHRSVSWYQQTPGQGLQFLFEYFSETQRNKGNFPGRFSGRQFSNSRSEMNVSTLELGDSALYLCASSSFGTESYGYTFGSGTRLTVV.

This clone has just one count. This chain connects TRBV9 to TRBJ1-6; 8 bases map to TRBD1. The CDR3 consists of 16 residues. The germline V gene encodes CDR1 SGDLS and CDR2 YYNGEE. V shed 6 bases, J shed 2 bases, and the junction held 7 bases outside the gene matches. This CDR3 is CASNGQGNTYNSPLHF. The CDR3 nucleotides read TGTGCCAGCAACGGACAGGGAAACACCTATAATTCACCCCTCCACTTT.

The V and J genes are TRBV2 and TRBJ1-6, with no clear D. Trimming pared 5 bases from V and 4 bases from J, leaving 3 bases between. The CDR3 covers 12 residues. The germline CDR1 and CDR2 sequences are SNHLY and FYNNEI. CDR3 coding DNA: TGTGCCAGCAGTCCTTATAATTCACCCCTCCACTTT. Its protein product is CASSPYNSPLHF.

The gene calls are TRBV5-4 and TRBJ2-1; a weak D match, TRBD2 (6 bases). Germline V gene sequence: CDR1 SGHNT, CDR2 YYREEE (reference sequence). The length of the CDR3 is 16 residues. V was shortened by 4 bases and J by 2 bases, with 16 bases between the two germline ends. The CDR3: CASSVPGAPAYNEQFF. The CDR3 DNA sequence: TGTGCCAGCAGCGTTCCGGGAGCCCCAGCCTACAATGAGCAGTTCTTC.

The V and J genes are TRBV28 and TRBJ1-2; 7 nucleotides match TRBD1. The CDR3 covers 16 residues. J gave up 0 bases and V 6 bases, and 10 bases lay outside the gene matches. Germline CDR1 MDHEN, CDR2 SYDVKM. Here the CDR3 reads CASRTGTDPSNYGYTF. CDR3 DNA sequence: TGTGCCAGCAGGACCGGGACAGATCCCTCTAACTATGGCTACACCTTC.

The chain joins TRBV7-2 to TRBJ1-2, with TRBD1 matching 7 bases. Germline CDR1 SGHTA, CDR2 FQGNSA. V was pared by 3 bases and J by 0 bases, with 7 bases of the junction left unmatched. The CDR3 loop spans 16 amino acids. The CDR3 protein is CASSLSGQATNYGYTF. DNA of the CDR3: TGTGCCAGCAGCTTGTCCGGACAGGCTACTAACTATGGCTACACCTTC.

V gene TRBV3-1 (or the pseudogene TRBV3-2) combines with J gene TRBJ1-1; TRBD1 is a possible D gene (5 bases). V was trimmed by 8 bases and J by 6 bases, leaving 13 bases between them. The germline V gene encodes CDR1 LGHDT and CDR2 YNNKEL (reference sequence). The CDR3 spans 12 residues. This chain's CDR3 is CASLAEGAEAFF. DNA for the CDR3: TGTGCCAGCTTGGCAGAAGGGGCTGAAGCTTTCTTT.

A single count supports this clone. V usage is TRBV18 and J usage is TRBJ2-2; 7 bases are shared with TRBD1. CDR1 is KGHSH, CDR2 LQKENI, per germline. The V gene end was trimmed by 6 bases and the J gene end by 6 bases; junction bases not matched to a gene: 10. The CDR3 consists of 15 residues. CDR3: CASSSRQGDPGELFF. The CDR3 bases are TGTGCCAGCTCTAGTCGACAGGGTGACCCCGGGGAGCTGTTTTTT.

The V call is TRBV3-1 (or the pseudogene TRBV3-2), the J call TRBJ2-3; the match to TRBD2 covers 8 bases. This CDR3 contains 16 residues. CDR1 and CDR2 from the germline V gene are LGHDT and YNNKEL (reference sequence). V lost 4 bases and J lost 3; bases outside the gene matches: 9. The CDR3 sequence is CASSRPTSELTDTQYF. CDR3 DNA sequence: TGTGCCAGCAGCCGCCCGACTAGCGAGCTTACAGATACGCAGTATTTT.